These 19 T cell receptor beta chains came from one sample sequenced in a study of chemoradiotherapy in HPV16-positive cancers. Assay used: immunoSEQ multiplex PCR; TCRdb lists only in-frame clones, some missing. The data contain 40,000 to 60,000 clones, more than 90% of them singletons. The sequencing here drew on blood, taken from a patient who underwent chemoradiotherapy. All receptors derive from a human donor with HPV-associated anogenital cancer.

The chain has TRBV23-1 and TRBJ2-7; no definite D call. TRBV23-1 is an ORF; its function is uncertain. CDR3 size: 17 residues. V dropped 3 bases and J dropped 4 bases, with 22 bases sitting between them. The CDR3 loop is CASSQSFFRTRLYEQYF. The CDR3 coding sequence is TGCGCCAGCAGTCAGTCATTTTTTAGGACCCGTCTATACGAGCAGTACTTC.

This clone was observed once. The chain has TRBV4-1 and TRBJ2-7; 11 bases map to TRBD2. This CDR3 has 14 residues. Germline V gene data show CDR1 as MGHRA and CDR2 as YSYEKL. J lost 5 bases, V lost 1 base, and 1 base had no gene match. The CDR3 DNA follows: TGCGCCAGCAGCCAAGTGGGACTAGCGGACGAGCAGTACTTC. As protein: CASSQVGLADEQYF.

The chain carries TRBV7-2 and TRBJ1-5; the D is unclear. V shed 5 bases and J shed 7 bases, with 12 bases lying between them. The germline V gene has CDR1 SGHTA and CDR2 FQGNSA. This CDR3 spans 13 amino acids. The CDR3 region is CASSGGREQPQHF. CDR3 nucleotide sequence: TGTGCCAGCAGCGGAGGGAGAGAACAGCCCCAGCATTTT.

This sequence joins TRBV4-3 and TRBJ1-4, with D perhaps matching TRBD1 (5 bases). This CDR3 comprises 17 residues. Germline V CDR1 and CDR2: LGHNA, YSLEER. Trimming took off 1 base at V and 2 bases at J, with 14 bases between the two ends. CDR3 amino acids: CASSQGGGWVTNEKLFF. The CDR3 nucleotides are TGCGCCAGCAGCCAAGGGGGGGGTTGGGTGACTAATGAAAAACTGTTTTTT.

This chain links TRBV10-3 with TRBJ2-2, with 14 nucleotides matching TRBD2. CDR3 length: 18 residues. The germline CDR1 and CDR2 sequences are ENHRY and SYGVKD. Trimming removed 8 bases from V and 1 base from J; junction bases left unmatched: 9. DNA of the CDR3: TGTGCCATCTCTCCGCGGACTAGCGGGAGGCAGAACACCGGGGAGCTGTTTTTT. This translates into CAISPRTSGRQNTGELFF.

This chain uses TRBV25-1 with TRBJ2-7; D remains unclear. The germline gives CDR1 MGHDK, CDR2 SYGVNS. This CDR3 is built from 11 residues. V gave up 4 bases and J gave up 3 bases, with 4 bases separating them. The CDR3 DNA reads TGTGCCAGCAGTGCTGTCTACGAGCAGTACTTC. Translation gives CASSAVYEQYF.

The chain recombines TRBV10-3 with TRBJ2-2; 13 bases are shared with TRBD2. The ends lost 4 bases at V and 6 bases at J; junction bases unmatched: 8. In germline, CDR1 is ENHRY, CDR2 SYGVKD. This CDR3 is 17 amino acids long. CDR3 amino acids: CAISAPIGLAGAGELFF. DNA for the CDR3: TGTGCCATCAGTGCTCCGATCGGACTAGCGGGAGCCGGGGAGCTGTTTTTT.

The V call is TRBV7-2, the J call TRBJ1-5; D is undetermined. This CDR3 region has 13 residues. V was shortened by 5 bases and J by 9 bases, with 14 bases between the two germline ends. The germline V gene encodes CDR1 SGHTA and CDR2 FQGNSA. This CDR3 is CASSQAGDGPQHF. In DNA, the CDR3 is TGTGCCAGCAGCCAAGCGGGTGATGGGCCCCAGCATTTT. The entire variable domain, with the rest obtained from reference TRBV7-2 and TRBJ1-5, is as follows: GAGVSQSPSNKVTEKGKDVELRCDPISGHTALYWYRQSLGQGLEFLIYFQGNSAPDKSGLPSDRFSAERTGGSVSTLTIQRTQQEDSAVYLCASSQAGDGPQHFGDGTRLSIL.

The chain uses TRBV11-3 and TRBJ2-1; D gene uncertain. V lost 2 bases and J 1 base, leaving 12 bases between the germline ends. This CDR3 is 16 amino acids long. Germline values: CDR1 SGHNT, CDR2 YENEEA. CDR3 protein: CASSLKAGLSYNEQFF. The CDR3 coding sequence is TGTGCCAGCAGCTTAAAGGCAGGCCTGTCCTACAATGAGCAGTTCTTC.

This sequence joins TRBV4-3 and TRBJ2-7; TRBD2 matches 8 bases. V lost 2 bases to trimming and J lost 3 bases; unmatched junction nucleotides: 15. This CDR3 spans 18 amino acids. The germline V gene has CDR1 LGHNA and CDR2 YSLEER. The CDR3 spells CASSQLRTGGGPLYEQYF. In nucleotides, the CDR3 is TGCGCCAGCAGCCAACTTCGGACGGGCGGGGGGCCCCTCTACGAGCAGTACTTC.

In regard to this clone: One junction end disagrees with the germline gene, perhaps due to a read error. This rearrangement joins TRBV7-7 to TRBJ2-2, with D unclear. The CDR3 sequence is 15 residues long. Germline assignment: CDR1 SSHAT and CDR2 FNYEAQ (reference sequence). The CDR3 region is CASSSSSRLTGELFF. The CDR3 DNA is TGTGCTAGCAGTTCCTCATCCAGGTTAACCGGGGAGCTGTTTTTT.

The chain links TRBV7-2 to TRBJ2-7, with D maybe TRBD2 (6 bases). V dropped 5 bases and J dropped 7 bases, with 18 bases sitting between them. This CDR3 spans 14 amino acids. From germline, CDR1 is SGHTA and CDR2 FQGNSA. The CDR3: CASSPTTGVGEQYF. CDR3 nucleotide sequence: TGTGCCAGCAGCCCAACAACGGGAGTAGGTGAGCAGTACTTC.

The V call is TRBV6-1, the J call TRBJ2-5; 8 nucleotides line up with TRBD1. V gave up 0 bases and J gave up 1 base; unmatched junction bases: 4. CDR1 and CDR2 (germline): MNHNS, SASEGT. This CDR3 region has 16 residues. The CDR3 DNA is TGTGCCAGCAGTGAAGCTTGGGACAGGTCCCAAGAGACCCAGTACTTC. Its translation: CASSEAWDRSQETQYF.

Here the CDR3 DNA reads TGTGCCAGCAGTGAATTGGGATATATGAACACTGAAGCTTTCTTT. As protein: CASSELGYMNTEAFF. V and J are TRBV25-1 and TRBJ1-1; no definite D call. This CDR3 is 15 amino acids long. The V gene lost 1 base and the J gene lost 0 bases, with 9 bases spanning the gap. Germline V gene lookup returns CDR1 MGHDK and CDR2 SYGVNS.

The rearrangement joins TRBV7-2 to TRBJ1-5; 7 nucleotides align to TRBD1. The CDR3 extends over 16 amino acids. Trimming at V came to 0 bases and at J to 3 bases, leaving 5 bases not matched to a gene. Germline V gives CDR1 SGHTA, CDR2 FQGNSA. This CDR3 reads CASSLAGRGVNQPQHF. The CDR3 bases are TGTGCCAGCAGCTTAGCGGGCAGGGGGGTCAATCAGCCCCAGCATTTT.

J is TRBJ1-2 and V is TRBV4-3; a weak D match, TRBD1 (5 bases). The CDR3 consists of 13 residues. V lost 1 base to trimming and J lost 8 bases, with 11 bases between them. Germline assignment: CDR1 LGHNA and CDR2 YSLEER. CDR3 protein: CASSQVTGEGYTF. The CDR3 DNA sequence: TGCGCCAGCAGCCAAGTTACGGGGGAAGGCTACACCTTC.

The rearrangement uses TRBV7-9 and TRBJ2-7; no clear D. This CDR3 spans 14 amino acids. The V end was cut by 4 bases, the J end by 0 bases, with 10 bases between. Germline V gene data show CDR1 as SEHNR and CDR2 as FQNEAQ (reference sequence). The CDR3 protein is CASSSTPSSYEQYF. For the CDR3, the DNA is TGTGCCAGCAGCTCGACTCCCAGCTCCTACGAGCAGTACTTC.

This chain uses TRBV18 with TRBJ2-7; possibly TRBD1 for D (6 bases). The germline gives CDR1 KGHSH, CDR2 LQKENI. V lost 6 bases to trimming and J lost 0 bases, with 12 bases between them. CDR3 length: 14 residues. The CDR3 coding sequence is TGTGCCAGCTCCCTAGGACAGAGCTCCTACGAGCAGTACTTC. Protein product: CASSLGQSSYEQYF.

The chain couples TRBV2 to TRBJ1-5; D remains ambiguous. Trimming left V 6 bases short and J 3 bases short, with 6 bases between. Germline V lookup: CDR1 SNHLY, CDR2 FYNNEI. There are 12 residues in the CDR3. The CDR3 region is CASSRPNQPQHF. DNA of the CDR3: TGTGCCAGCAGCAGACCCAATCAGCCCCAGCATTTT. The full variable domain, with the rest looked up from reference TRBV2 and TRBJ1-5, is EPEVTQTPSHQVTQMGQEVILRCVPISNHLYFYWYRQILGQKVEFLVSFYNNEISEKSEIFDDQFSVERPDGSNFTLKIRSTKLEDSAMYFCASSRPNQPQHFGDGTRLSIL.